The 12 T cell receptor beta chains in this list originate from one sample, sequenced in a study of blood T cell repertoires in COVID-19. TCRdb's copy holds only in-frame clones and misses some; the assay was immunoSEQ multiplex PCR. The repertoire holds around 270,000 clones, with about 89% as singletons. Sequenced sample: peripheral blood. The receptors stem from a man in his forties or fifties with acute or convalescent COVID-19.

This clone has more than one count but fewer than ten. Other DNA sequences in this specimen translate into the identical CDR3. The gene calls are TRBV19 and TRBJ1-2; 7 bases are a match to TRBD1. J was trimmed by 7 bases and V by 2 bases; bases with no gene match: 7. Germline values: CDR1 LNHDA, CDR2 SQIVND (reference sequence). The CDR3 loop spans 14 amino acids. CDR3 DNA sequence: TGTGCCAGTAGTATACAATCAGGGGGTCGTGGCTACACCTTC. This sequence encodes CASSIQSGGRGYTF.

Of note for this clone: One end of the junction varies from germline; a read error may be responsible. The chain links TRBV7-8 to TRBJ2-7; 8 nucleotides agree with TRBD2. This CDR3 region has 16 residues. The germline V gene encodes CDR1 SGHVS and CDR2 FQNEAQ. CDR3 amino acids: CASSLGYIGGAYEQYF. The CDR3 nucleotides are TGTGCCAGCAGCTTAGGATATATCGGGGGGGCCTATGAGCAGTACTTC.

This clone was counted a single time. The chain has TRBV10-1 and TRBJ2-1; 7 bases are shared with TRBD1. Unmatched junction bases numbered 9, after V lost 10 bases and J lost 3 bases. The germline V gene has CDR1 WNHNN and CDR2 SYGVQD (reference sequence). The CDR3 runs 14 residues. CDR3 DNA sequence: TGCGCCACCCTTTGGGCAGGGGGCTACAATGAGCAGTTCTTC. As protein: CATLWAGGYNEQFF.

In this sample, this clone turned up a few times. This chain links TRBV2 with TRBJ1-1; D unclear. The CDR3 has 14 amino acids. Germline V gives CDR1 SNHLY, CDR2 FYNNEI. V was clipped by 6 bases and J by 0 bases, with 11 bases between them. DNA for the CDR3: TGTGCCAGCAGCGCACAGACAATGAACACTGAAGCTTTCTTT. It yields the protein CASSAQTMNTEAFF.

The CDR3 region is CASSSMDREDQYF. The CDR3 DNA reads TGTGCCAGCAGTTCCATGGACAGGGAAGACCAGTACTTC. V gene TRBV6-2 or TRBV6-3 combines with J gene TRBJ2-5, with 8 bases lining up with TRBD1. The CDR3 contains 13 residues. The V gene's germline CDR1 is MNHEY and CDR2 SVGEGT. Trimming cost V 4 bases and J 10 bases; bases outside gene matches: 8.

The gene calls are TRBV24-1 and TRBJ2-1; 9 nucleotides agree with TRBD1. The CDR3 covers 16 residues. J lost 6 bases, V lost 4 bases, and 9 bases had no gene match. Germline loops: CDR1 KGHDR, CDR2 SFDVKD. The CDR3 region has the DNA TGTGCCACCAGTGACCAAGACAGGGGGAATGGCAATGAGCAGTTCTTC. Its protein product is CATSDQDRGNGNEQFF.

This clone has just one count. The J gene is TRBJ1-2, the V gene TRBV4-2, with D possibly matching TRBD1 (6 bases). CDR1 LGHNA and CDR2 YNFKEQ come from the germline V gene. Trimming shortened V by 1 base and J by 6 bases, and 9 bases separated the two germline ends. This CDR3 region has 13 residues. The CDR3 spells CASSQGGGDGYTF. The CDR3, as DNA: TGTGCCAGCAGCCAAGGGGGGGGCGATGGCTACACCTTC.

The rearrangement joins TRBV5-1 to TRBJ2-7; no clear D gene. V lost 0 bases and J 2 bases, leaving 12 bases between the germline ends. The CDR3 contains 15 residues. Germline CDR1 and CDR2: SGHRS and YFSETQ. CDR3 region: CASSLVAGPTYEQYF. The DNA of the CDR3 is TGCGCCAGCAGCTTGGTGGCAGGCCCTACCTACGAGCAGTACTTC.

The chain links TRBV24-1 to TRBJ2-1, with 11 bases that match TRBD2. Germline values: CDR1 KGHDR, CDR2 SFDVKD. The J segment lost 10 bases and the V segment lost 2 bases, leaving 15 bases of the junction unmatched. This CDR3 has 18 residues. DNA for the CDR3: TGTGCCACCAGTGATTCAACCCCACTAGCGGGGGTTACAGACGAGCAGTTCTTC. Protein sequence: CATSDSTPLAGVTDEQFF.

The chain joins TRBV18 to TRBJ2-3; D remains unclear. The CDR3 contains 13 residues. V lost 0 bases, J lost 2 bases, and 3 bases lay in between. CDR1 KGHSH and CDR2 LQKENI come from the germline V gene. The DNA of the CDR3 is TGTGCCAGCTCACCACCCCTCACAGATACGCAGTATTTT. Translated: CASSPPLTDTQYF.

The V and J genes are TRBV7-3 and TRBJ2-1; the D gene is possibly TRBD2 (6 bases). The V gene lost 5 bases and the J gene lost 9 bases, with 14 bases spanning the gap. From germline, CDR1 is SGHTA and CDR2 FQGTGA. The CDR3 loop spans 13 amino acids. CDR3 nucleotide sequence: TGTGCCAGCAGCCCTGCGACGGGGGTTGAGCAGTTCTTC. It specifies CASSPATGVEQFF.

The V gene is TRBV5-1, the J gene TRBJ1-1; the match to TRBD1 covers 10 bases. Germline V gene lookup returns CDR1 SGHRS and CDR2 YFSETQ. The CDR3 contains 14 residues. The V segment lost 4 bases and the J segment 5 bases; nucleotides outside the gene matches: 5. CDR3 residues: CASSGTGEETEAFF. For the CDR3, the DNA is TGCGCCAGCAGCGGGACAGGGGAGGAAACTGAAGCTTTCTTT.